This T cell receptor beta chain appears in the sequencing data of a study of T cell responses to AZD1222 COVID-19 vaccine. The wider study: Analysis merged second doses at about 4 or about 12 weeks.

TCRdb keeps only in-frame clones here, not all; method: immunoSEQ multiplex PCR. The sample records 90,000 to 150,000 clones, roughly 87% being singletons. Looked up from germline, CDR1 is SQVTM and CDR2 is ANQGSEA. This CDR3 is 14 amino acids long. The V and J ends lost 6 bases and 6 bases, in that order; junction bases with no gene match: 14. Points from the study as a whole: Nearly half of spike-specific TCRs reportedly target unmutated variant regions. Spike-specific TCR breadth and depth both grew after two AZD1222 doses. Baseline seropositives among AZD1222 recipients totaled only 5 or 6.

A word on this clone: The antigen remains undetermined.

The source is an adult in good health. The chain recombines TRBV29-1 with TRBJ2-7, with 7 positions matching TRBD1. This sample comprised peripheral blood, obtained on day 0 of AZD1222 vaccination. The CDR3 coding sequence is TGCAGCGTCCCGGGACAGAGCAAGTCTGGCGAGCAGTACTTC. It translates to CSVPGQSKSGEQYF.